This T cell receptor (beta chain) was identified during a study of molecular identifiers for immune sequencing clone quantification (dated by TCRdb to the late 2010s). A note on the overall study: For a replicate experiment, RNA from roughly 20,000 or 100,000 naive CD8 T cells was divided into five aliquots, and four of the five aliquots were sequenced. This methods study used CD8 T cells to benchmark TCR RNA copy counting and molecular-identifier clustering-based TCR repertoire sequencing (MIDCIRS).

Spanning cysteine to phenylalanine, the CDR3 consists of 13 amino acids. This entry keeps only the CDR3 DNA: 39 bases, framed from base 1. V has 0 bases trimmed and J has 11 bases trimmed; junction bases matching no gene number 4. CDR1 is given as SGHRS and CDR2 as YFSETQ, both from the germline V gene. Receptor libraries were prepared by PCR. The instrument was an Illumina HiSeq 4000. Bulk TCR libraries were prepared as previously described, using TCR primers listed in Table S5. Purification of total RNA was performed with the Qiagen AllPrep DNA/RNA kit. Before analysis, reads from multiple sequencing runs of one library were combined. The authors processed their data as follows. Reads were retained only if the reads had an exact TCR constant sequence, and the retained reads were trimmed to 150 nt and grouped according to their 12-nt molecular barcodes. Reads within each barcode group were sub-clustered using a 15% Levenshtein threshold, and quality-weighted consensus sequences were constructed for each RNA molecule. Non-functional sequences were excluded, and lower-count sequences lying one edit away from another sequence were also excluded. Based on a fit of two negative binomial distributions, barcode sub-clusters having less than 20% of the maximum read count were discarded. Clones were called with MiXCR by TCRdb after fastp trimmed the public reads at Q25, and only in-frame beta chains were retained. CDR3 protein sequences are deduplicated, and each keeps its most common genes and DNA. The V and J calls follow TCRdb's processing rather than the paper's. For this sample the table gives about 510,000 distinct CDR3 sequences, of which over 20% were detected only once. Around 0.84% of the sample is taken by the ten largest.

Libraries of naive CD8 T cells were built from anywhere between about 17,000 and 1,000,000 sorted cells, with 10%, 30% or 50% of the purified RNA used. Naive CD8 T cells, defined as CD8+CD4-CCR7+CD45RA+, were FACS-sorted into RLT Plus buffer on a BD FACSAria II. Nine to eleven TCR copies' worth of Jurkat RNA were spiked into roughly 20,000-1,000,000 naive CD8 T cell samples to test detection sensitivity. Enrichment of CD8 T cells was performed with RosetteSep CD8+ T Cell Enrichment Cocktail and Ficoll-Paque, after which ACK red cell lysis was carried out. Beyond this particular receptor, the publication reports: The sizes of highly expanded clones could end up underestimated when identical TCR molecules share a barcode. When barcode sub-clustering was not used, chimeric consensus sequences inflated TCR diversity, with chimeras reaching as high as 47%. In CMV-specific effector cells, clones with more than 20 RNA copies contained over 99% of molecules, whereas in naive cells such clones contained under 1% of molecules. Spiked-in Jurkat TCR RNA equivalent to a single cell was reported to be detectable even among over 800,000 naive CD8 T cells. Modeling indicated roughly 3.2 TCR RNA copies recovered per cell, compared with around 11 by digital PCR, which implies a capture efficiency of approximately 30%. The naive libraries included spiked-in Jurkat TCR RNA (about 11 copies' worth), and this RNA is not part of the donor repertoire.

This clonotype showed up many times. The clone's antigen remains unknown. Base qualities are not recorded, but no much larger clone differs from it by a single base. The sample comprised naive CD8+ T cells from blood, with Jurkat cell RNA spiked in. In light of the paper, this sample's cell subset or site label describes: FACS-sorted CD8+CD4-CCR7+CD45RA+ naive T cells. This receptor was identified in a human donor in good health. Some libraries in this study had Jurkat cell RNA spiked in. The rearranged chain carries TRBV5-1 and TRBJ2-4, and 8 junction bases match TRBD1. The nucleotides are TGCGCCAGCAGCTTGGGGACAGGGAGTTTTCAGTACTTC. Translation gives CASSLGTGSFQYF.